This T cell receptor (beta chain) was sequenced for a study of control samples from healthy donors and cancer patients. The germline V gene has CDR1 MNHEY and CDR2 SVGAGI. This CDR3 comprises 13 residues. Trimming removed 6 bases at V and 4 bases at J, with 12 bases between. Only in-frame clones appear in the TCRdb table, and some are missing; sequencing was by immunoSEQ multiplex PCR. The sample has approximately 90,000 clones, more than 75% seen once. This clone was recorded only once. The chain joins TRBV6-5 to TRBJ1-1; no definite D call. Material: blood. The sequence was collected from a woman in her thirties or forties in good health. The CDR3 region has the DNA TGTGCCAGCAGGAGAACAGTTGGCACTGAAGCTTTCTTT. It is translated as CASRRTVGTEAFF.